This T cell receptor beta chain was captured in a study of patients and donors after allogeneic stem cell transplantation. Via MiXCR, TCRdb re-called the RT-PCR reads, giving one row per CDR3 protein. The sample yields about 960,000 distinct CDR3 sequences, roughly 18% seen once. This CDR3 comprises 14 residues. J lost 1 base, V lost 6 bases, and 9 bases had no gene match. Germline V gives CDR1 SQVTM, CDR2 ANQGSEA. The TCR was taken from a human donor who was either an allogeneic HSCT recipient or a stem cell or donor lymphocyte infusion donor (not recorded which). It is not recorded whose cells these are; they may come from a transplant donor. The chain recombines TRBV29-1 with TRBJ2-7, with 7 positions matching TRBD1. The sequenced material came from blood, either unsorted or a sorted T cell fraction (not recorded which). CDR3 loop: CSVATGVESYEQYF. CDR3 coding DNA: TGCAGCGTAGCCACAGGGGTAGAGTCCTACGAGCAGTACTTC.